This T cell receptor (beta chain) emerged from a study of T cells in Graves' hyperthyroidism and ophthalmopathy. Study-level findings and limits: The model's output predicted ophthalmopathy at a median of roughly seven months prior to onset.

This CDR3 is built from 13 residues. Trimming took off 2 bases at V and 6 bases at J, with 11 bases between the two ends. Germline CDR1 is KGHSH and CDR2 is LQKENI. TCR beta CDR3 region amplification was performed from RNA transcripts. First-round RT-PCR of the TCR CDR3 relied on the HTBI primer set. Using its own MiXCR run on the multiplex PCR reads, TCRdb lists one record per CDR3 protein. The sample shows some 300,000 distinct CDR3 sequences, roughly a fifth of them seen only once. This clonotype was found many times. Its antigen is as yet unknown. The cohort's ophthalmopathy patients, a group with duration under 3 months, had a Clinical Activity Score of at least 3 and a NOSPECS grade of at least 4.

Input material: blood. This sequence joins TRBV18 and TRBJ2-7; no firm D call. The clonotype comes from a man aged 45-65 years with Graves' ophthalmopathy. In nucleotides, the CDR3 is TGTGCCAGCTCACCAGGGCAGGAATTCGAGCAGTACTTC. Protein product: CASSPGQEFEQYF.